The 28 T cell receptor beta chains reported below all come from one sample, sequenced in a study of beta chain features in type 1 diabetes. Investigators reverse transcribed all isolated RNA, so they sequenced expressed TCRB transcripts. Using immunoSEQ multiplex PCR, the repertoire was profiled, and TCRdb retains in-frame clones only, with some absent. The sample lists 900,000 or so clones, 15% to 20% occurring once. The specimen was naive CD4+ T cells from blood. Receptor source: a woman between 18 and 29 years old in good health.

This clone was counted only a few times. The CDR3 is CASSPGGMTLGHEQYF. The CDR3 DNA sequence: TGTGCCAGCAGCCCAGGAGGGATGACATTAGGGCACGAGCAGTACTTC. This chain uses TRBV13 with TRBJ2-7, with D maybe TRBD2 (6 bases). The germline CDR1 and CDR2 sequences are PRHDT and FYEKMQ (reference sequence). This CDR3 has 16 amino acids. The V and J ends lost 5 bases and 5 bases respectively, with 22 bases between them.

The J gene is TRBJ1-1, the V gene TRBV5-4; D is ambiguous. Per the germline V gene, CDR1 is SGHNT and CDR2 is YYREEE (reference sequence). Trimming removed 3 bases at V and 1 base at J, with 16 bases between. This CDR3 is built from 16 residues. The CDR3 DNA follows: TGTGCCAGCAGCTCCATGGGAGCATCGAAGAACACTGAAGCTTTCTTT. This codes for CASSSMGASKNTEAFF.

The CDR3 DNA is TGTGCCAGCAGCTCGAAACCCGCTCAGCTCCAGACGTTCTTC. Translating it yields CASSSKPAQLQTFF. The V call is TRBV5-4, the J call TRBJ2-1; D remains ambiguous. The CDR3 consists of 14 residues. Germline V gene sequence: CDR1 SGHNT, CDR2 YYREEE (reference sequence). The germline V and J ends were trimmed by 3 bases and 15 bases, with 22 bases remaining between them.

The CDR3 loop is CASSVSGGVASGANVLTF. The DNA of the CDR3 is TGTGCCAGCAGCGTCTCAGGGGGAGTAGCCTCTGGGGCCAACGTCCTGACTTTC. The chain couples TRBV9 to TRBJ2-6; 7 nucleotides match TRBD1. The V gene's germline CDR1 is SGDLS and CDR2 YYNGEE. This CDR3 region has 18 residues. V dropped 2 bases and J dropped 0; count of bases not matched to a gene: 8. Full variable domain (remainder filled in from reference TRBV9 and TRBJ2-6): DSGVTQTPKHLITATGQRVTLRCSPRSGDLSVYWYQQSLDQGLQFLIQYYNGEERAKGNILERFSAQQFPDLHSELNLSSLELGDSALYFCASSVSGGVASGANVLTFGAGSRLTVL.

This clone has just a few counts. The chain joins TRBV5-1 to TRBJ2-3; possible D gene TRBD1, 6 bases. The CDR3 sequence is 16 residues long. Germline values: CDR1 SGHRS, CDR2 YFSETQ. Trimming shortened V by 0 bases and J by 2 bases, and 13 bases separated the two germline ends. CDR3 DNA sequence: TGCGCCAGCAGCTTGGGACAACAGGGTGTCACAGATACGCAGTATTTT. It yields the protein CASSLGQQGVTDTQYF.

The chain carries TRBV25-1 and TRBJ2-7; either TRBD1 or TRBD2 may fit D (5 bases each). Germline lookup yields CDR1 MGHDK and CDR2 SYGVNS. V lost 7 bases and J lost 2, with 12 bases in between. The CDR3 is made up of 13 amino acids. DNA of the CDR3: TGTGCCAGCACCCGGGACGAGGCCTACGAGCAGTACTTC. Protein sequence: CASTRDEAYEQYF.

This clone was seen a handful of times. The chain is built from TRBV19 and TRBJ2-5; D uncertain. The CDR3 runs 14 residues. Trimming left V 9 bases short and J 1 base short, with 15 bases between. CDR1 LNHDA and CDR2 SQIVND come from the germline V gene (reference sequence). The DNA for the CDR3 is TGTGCCAGCCGGCAGGAAGGACGCCAAGAGACCCAGTACTTC. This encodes CASRQEGRQETQYF.

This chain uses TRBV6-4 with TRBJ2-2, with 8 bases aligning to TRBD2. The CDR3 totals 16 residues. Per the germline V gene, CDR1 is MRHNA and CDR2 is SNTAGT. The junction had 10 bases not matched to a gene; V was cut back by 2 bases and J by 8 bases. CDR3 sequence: CASSDRGGRRVGELFF. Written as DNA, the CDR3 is TGTGCCAGCAGTGACCGAGGCGGGAGGAGAGTGGGGGAGCTGTTTTTT.

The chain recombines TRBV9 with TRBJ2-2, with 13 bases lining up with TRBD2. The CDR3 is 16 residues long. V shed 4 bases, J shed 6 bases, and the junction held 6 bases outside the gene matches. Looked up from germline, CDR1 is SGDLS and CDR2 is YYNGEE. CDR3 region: CASSTGLAGAPGELFF. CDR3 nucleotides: TGTGCCAGCAGCACCGGACTAGCGGGAGCCCCCGGGGAGCTGTTTTTT.

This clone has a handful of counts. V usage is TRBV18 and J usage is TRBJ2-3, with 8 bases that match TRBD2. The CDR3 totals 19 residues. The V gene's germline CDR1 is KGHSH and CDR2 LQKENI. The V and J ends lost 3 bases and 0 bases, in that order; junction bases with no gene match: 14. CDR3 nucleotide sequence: TGTGCCAGCTCACCGACGGGGGGGACGTCACGTCCTAGCACAGATACGCAGTATTTT. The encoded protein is CASSPTGGTSRPSTDTQYF.

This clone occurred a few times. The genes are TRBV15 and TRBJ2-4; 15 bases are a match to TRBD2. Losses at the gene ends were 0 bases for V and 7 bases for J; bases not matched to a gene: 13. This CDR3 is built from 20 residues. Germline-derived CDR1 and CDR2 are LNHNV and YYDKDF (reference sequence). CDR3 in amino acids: CATSRDNRTSGRAWLNIQYF. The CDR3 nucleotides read TGTGCCACCAGCAGAGATAATAGGACTAGCGGGAGGGCCTGGCTCAACATTCAGTACTTC.

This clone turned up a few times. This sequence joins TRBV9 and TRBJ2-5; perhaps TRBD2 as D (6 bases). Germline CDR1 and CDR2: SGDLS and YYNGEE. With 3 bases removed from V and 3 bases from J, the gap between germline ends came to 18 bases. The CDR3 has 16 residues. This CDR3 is CASSASPLAAKETQYF. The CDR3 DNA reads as TGTGCCAGCAGCGCCAGCCCGTTAGCGGCCAAAGAGACCCAGTACTTC.

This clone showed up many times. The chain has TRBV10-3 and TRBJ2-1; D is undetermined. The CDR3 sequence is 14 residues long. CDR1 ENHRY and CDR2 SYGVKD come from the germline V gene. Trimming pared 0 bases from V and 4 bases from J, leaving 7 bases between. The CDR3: CAISESTVYNEQFF. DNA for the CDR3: TGTGCCATCAGTGAGTCGACGGTTTACAATGAGCAGTTCTTC.

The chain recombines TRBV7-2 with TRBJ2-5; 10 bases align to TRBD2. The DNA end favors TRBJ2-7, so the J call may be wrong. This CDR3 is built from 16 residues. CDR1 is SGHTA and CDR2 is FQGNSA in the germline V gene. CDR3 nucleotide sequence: TGTGCCAGCAGCTTAGTTGCTAGCGGGAGTTCGTACGAGCAGTACTTC. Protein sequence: CASSLVASGSSYEQYF.

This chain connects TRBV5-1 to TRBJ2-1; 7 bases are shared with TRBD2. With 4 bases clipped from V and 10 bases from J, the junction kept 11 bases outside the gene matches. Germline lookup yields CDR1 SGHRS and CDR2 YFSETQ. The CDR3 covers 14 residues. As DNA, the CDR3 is TGCGCCAGCAGCCCATCGGCGGGGGTCCAAGAGCAGTTCTTC. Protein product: CASSPSAGVQEQFF.

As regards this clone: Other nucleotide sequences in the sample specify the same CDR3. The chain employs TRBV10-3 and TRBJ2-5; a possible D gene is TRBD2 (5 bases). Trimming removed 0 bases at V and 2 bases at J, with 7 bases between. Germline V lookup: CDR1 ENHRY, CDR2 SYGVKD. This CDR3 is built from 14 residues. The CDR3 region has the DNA TGTGCCATCAGTGAGTCGGGAGTTCAAGAGACCCAGTACTTC. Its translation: CAISESGVQETQYF.

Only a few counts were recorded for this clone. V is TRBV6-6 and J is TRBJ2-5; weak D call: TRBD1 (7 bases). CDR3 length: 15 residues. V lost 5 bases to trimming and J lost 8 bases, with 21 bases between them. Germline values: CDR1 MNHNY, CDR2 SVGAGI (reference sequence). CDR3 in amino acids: CASSAADLTGTTQYF. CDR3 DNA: TGTGCCAGCAGTGCCGCGGACCTGACAGGGACTACCCAGTACTTC.

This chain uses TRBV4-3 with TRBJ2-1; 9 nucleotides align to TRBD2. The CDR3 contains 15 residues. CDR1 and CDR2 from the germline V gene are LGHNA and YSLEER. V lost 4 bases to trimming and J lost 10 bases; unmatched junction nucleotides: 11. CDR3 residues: CASSRSAGGSWEQFF. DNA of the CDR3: TGCGCCAGCAGCCGGTCAGCGGGAGGTTCGTGGGAGCAGTTCTTC.

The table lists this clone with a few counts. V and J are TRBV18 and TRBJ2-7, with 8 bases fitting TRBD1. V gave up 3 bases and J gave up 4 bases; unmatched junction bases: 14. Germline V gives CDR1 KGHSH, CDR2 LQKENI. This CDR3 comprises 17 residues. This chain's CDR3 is CASSPRLSGGAVYEQYF. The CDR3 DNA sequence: TGTGCCAGCTCACCTCGGTTATCAGGGGGCGCAGTATACGAGCAGTACTTC.

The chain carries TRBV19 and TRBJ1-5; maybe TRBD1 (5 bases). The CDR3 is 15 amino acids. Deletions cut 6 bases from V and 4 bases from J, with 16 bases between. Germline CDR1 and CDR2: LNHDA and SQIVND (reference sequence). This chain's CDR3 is CASRTDGTWNQPQHF. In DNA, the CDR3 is TGTGCCAGTAGGACGGACGGGACGTGGAATCAGCCCCAGCATTTT.

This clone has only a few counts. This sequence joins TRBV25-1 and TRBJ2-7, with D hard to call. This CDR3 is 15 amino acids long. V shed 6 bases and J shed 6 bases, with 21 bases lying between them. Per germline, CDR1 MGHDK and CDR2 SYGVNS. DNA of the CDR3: TGTGCCAGCAGGACTCACGGAGTAGGTCCCAGCGAGCAGTACTTC. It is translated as CASRTHGVGPSEQYF.

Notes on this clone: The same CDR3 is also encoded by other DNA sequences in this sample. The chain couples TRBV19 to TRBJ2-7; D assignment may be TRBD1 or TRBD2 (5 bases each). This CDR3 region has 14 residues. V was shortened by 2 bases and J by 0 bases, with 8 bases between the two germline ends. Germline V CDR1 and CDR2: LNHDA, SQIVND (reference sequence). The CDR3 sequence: CASSISGTSYEQYF. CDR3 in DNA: TGTGCCAGTAGTATATCCGGGACCTCCTACGAGCAGTACTTC.

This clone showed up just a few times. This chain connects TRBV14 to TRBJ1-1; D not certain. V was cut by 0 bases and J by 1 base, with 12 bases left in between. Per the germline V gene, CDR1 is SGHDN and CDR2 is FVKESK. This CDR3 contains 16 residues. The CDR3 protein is CASSQDHPVPNTEAFF. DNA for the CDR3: TGTGCCAGCAGCCAAGATCACCCCGTCCCGAACACTGAAGCTTTCTTT.

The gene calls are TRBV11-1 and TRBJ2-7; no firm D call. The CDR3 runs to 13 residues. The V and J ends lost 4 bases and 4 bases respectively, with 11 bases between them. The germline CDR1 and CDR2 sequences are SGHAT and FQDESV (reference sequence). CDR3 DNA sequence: TGTGCCAGCAGCTCCGGACCTTCTTACGAGCAGTACTTC. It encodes CASSSGPSYEQYF. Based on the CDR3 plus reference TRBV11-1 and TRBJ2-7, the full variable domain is EAEVAQSPRYKITEKSQAVAFWCDPISGHATLYWYRQILGQGPELLVQFQDESVVDDSQLPKDRFSAERLKGVDSTLKIQPAELGDSAMYLCASSSGPSYEQYFGPGTRLTVT.

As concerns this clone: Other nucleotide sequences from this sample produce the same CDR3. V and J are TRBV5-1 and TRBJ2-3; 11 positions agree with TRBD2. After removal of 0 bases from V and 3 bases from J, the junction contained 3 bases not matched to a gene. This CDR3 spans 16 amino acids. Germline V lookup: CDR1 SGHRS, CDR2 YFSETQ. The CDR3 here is CASSLGLAGGTDTQYF. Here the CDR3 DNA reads TGCGCCAGCAGCTTGGGGCTAGCGGGAGGAACAGATACGCAGTATTTT.

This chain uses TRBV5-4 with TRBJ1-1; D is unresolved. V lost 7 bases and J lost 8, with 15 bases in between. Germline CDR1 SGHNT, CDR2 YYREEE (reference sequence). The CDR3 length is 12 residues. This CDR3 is CASLAQTGEAFF. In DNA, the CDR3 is TGTGCCAGCCTCGCCCAAACGGGAGAAGCTTTCTTT.

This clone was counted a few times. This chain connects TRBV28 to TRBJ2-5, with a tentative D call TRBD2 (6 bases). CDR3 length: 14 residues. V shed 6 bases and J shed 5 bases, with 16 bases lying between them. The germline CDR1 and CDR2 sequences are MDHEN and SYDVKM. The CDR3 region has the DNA TGTGCCAGCAGCCTGGACCATGCGGGGGAGACCCAGTACTTC. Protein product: CASSLDHAGETQYF.

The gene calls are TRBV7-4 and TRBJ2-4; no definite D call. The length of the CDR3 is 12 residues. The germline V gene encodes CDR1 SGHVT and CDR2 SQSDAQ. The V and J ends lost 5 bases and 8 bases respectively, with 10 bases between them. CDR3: CASSPSRDIQYF. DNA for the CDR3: TGTGCCAGCAGCCCGTCCCGGGACATTCAGTACTTC.